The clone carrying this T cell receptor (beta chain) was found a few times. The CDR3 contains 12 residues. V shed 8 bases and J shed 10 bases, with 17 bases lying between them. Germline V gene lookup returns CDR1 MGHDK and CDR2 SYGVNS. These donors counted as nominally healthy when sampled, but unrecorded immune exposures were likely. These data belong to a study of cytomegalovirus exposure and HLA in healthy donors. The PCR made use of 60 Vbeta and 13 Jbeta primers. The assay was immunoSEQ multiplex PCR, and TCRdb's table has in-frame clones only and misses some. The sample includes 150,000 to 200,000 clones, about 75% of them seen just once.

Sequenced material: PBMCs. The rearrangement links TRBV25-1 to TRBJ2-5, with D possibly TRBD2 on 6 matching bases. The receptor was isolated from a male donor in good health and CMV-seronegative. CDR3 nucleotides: TGTGCCAGCGGAAGCGGGCCTCGGGGCCAGTACTTC. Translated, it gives CASGSGPRGQYF.